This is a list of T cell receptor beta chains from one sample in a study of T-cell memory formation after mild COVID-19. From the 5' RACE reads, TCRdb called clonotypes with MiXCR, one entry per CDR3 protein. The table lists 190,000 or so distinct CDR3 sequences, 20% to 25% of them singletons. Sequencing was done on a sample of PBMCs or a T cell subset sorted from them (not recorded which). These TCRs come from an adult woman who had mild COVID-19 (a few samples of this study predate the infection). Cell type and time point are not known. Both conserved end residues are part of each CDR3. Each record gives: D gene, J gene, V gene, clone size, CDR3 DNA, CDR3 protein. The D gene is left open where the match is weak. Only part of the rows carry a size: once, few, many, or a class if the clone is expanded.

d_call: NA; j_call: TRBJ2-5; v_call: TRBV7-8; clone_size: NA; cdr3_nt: TGTGCCAGCAGCTTAGCACTGCCAGGGGAGACCCAGTACTTC; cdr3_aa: CASSLALPGETQYF
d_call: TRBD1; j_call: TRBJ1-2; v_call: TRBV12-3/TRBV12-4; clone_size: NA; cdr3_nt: TGTGCCAGCAGGGGGATCAGTGGGGACAGGGCATTCTATGGCTACACCTTC; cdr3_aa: CASRGISGDRAFYGYTF
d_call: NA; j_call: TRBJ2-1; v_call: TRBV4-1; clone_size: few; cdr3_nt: TGCGCCAGCGGGCAGGGAAATTGGCAGTTCTTC; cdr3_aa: CASGQGNWQFF
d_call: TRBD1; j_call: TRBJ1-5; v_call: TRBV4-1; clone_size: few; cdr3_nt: TGCGCCAGCAGCCAACCCCAGGGACAGTTTAATCAGCCCCAGCATTTT; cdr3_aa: CASSQPQGQFNQPQHF
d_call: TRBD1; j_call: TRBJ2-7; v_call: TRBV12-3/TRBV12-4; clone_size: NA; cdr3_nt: TGTGCCAGCAGTTTAGTTCTGGCACAGGGGGACGAGCAGTACTTC; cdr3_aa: CASSLVLAQGDEQYF
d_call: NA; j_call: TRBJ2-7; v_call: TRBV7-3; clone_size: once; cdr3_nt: TGTGCCTCAGCCCCGAGTGGAGGGGGTGAGCAGTACTTC; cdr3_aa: CASAPSGGGEQYF
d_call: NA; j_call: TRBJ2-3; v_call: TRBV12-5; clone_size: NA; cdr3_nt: TGTGCTAGTGGTTTGGGGTACAGTACAGATACGCAGTATTTT; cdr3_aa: CASGLGYSTDTQYF
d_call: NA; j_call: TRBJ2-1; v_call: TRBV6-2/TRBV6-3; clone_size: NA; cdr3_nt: TGTGCCAGCAGTTACACCAATGAGCAGTTCTTC; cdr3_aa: CASSYTNEQFF
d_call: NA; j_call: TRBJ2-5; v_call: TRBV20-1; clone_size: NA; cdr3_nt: TGCAGTGCTAGAGACCCCGAGACCCAGTACTTC; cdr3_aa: CSARDPETQYF
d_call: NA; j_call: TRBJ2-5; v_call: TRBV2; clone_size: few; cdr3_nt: TGTGCCAGCAGTGACCCAGGGGAGCAAGAGACCCAGTACTTC; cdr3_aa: CASSDPGEQETQYF
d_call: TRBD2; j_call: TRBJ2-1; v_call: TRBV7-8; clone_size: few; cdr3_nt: TGTGCCAGCAGCCGTGGACCGACGACTAGCGGGAGGGATGAGCAGTTCTTC; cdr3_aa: CASSRGPTTSGRDEQFF
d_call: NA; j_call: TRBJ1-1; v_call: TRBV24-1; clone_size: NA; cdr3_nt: TGTGCCACCAGGGGAGCGGGGGACGGGTGGACTGAAGCTTTCTTT; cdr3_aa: CATRGAGDGWTEAFF
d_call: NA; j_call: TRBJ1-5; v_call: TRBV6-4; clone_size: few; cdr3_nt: TGTGCCAGCCGCCCCCCGAGGCGAGGAAGTCAGCCCCAGCATTTT; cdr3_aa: CASRPPRRGSQPQHF
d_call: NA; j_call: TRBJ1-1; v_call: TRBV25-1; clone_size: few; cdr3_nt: TGTGCCAGCAGTGAATCAAAGGAATTGGGCACTGAAGCTTTCTTT; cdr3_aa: CASSESKELGTEAFF
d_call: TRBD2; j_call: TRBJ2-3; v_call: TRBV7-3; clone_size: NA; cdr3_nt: TGTGCCAGCAGCTTATTTGCGGGGGGGGACACAGATACGCAGTATTTT; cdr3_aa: CASSLFAGGDTDTQYF
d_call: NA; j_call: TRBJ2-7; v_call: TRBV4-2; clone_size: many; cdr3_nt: TGTGCCAGCAGCCAGACTAACTACGAGCAGTACTTC; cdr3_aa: CASSQTNYEQYF
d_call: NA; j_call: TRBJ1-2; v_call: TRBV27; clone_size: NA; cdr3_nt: TGTGCCAGCAGTTTAACCGGGGATTATGGCTACACCTTC; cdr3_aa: CASSLTGDYGYTF
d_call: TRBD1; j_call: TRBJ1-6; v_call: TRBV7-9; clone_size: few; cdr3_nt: TGTGCCAGCAGCGACGGGACAGGGAATTACTCACCCCTCCACTTT; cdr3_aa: CASSDGTGNYSPLHF
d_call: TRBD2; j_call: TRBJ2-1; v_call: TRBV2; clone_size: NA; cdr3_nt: TGTGCCAGCAGAGTTCGACTAGCAGGGCCCCTCTACAATGAGCAGTTCTTC; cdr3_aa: CASRVRLAGPLYNEQFF
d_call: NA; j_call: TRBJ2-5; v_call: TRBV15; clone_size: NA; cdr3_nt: TGTGCCACCAGCAGTAAAAGGGGACGGCCCCAAGAGACCCAGTACTTC; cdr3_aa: CATSSKRGRPQETQYF
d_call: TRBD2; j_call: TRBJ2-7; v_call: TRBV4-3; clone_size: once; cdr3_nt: TGCGCCAGCAGCCAAATAGCGGGCGAGCAGTACTTC; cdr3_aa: CASSQIAGEQYF
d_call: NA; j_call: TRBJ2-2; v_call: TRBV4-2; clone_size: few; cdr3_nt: TGTGCCAGCAGCCGGGCGGATGACACCGGGGAGCTGTTTTTT; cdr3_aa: CASSRADDTGELFF
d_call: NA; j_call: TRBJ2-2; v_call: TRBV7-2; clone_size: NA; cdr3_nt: TGTGCCAGCAGTTACGACACCCTGGGCACCGGGGAGCTGTTTTTT; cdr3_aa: CASSYDTLGTGELFF
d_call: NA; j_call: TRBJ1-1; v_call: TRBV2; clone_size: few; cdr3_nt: TGTGCCAGCAGCGCTAAAACGACTGAAGCTTTCTTT; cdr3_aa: CASSAKTTEAFF
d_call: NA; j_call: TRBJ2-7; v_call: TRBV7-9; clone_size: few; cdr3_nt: TGTGCCAGCAGCTTATCTGGCAGGGCCTACGAGCAGTACTTC; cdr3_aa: CASSLSGRAYEQYF
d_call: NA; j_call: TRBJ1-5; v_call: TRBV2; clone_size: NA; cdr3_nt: TGTGCCACCCACGAAGGGACGAGCAATCAGCCCCAGCATTTT; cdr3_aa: CATHEGTSNQPQHF
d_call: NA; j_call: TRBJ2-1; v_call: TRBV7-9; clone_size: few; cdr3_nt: TGTGCCAGCAGCCGGATCCGGGAACTGACCTACAATGAGCAGTTCTTC; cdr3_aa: CASSRIRELTYNEQFF
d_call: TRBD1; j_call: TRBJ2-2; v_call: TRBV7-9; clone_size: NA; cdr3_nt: TGTGCCAGCAGTCCCGGGACAGTAAACACCGGGGAGCTGTTTTTT; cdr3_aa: CASSPGTVNTGELFF
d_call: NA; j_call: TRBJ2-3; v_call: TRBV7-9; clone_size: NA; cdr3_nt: TGTGCCAGCAGCTTAGAGCAGGGTAGCACAGATACGCAGTATTTT; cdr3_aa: CASSLEQGSTDTQYF
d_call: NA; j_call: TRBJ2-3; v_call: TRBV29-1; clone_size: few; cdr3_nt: TGCAGCGCGAAAGGGGTCACAGATACGCAGTATTTT; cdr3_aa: CSAKGVTDTQYF
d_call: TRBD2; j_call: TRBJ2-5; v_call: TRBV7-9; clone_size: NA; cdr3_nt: TGTGCCAGCAGCCCCCTGGGACTAGATCAGGGAGAGACCCAGTACTTC; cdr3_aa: CASSPLGLDQGETQYF
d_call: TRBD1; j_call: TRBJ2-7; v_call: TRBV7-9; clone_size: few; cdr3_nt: TGTGCCAGCAGCTTATTCGGACAGGGGGACGAACTAACGTACTTC; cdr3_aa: CASSLFGQGDELTYF
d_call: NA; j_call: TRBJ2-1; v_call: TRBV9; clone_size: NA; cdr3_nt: TGTGCCAGCAGTTTAGGGGGGGGAGGCTTTGAGGAGCAGTTCTTC; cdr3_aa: CASSLGGGGFEEQFF
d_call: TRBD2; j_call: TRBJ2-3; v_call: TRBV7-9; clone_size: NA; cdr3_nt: TGTGCCAGCAGCCCCACTAGCGGGAGGAGGCCAGATACGCAGTATTTT; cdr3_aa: CASSPTSGRRPDTQYF
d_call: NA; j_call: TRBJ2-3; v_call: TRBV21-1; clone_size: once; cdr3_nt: TGTGCCAGCAGTGTCCAGGAGGGTAGAGATACGCAGTATTTT; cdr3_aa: CASSVQEGRDTQYF
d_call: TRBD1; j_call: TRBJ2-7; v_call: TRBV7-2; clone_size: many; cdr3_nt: TGTGCCAGCAGCTCGGGACAGGGATACTACGAGCAGTACTTC; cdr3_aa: CASSSGQGYYEQYF
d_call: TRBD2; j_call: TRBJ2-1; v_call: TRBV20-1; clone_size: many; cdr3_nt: TGCAGTGCTAGAGGGACTAGCGGGACCTCCCCCTCTACCTTGTTTGAGCAGTTCTTC; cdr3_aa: CSARGTSGTSPSTLFEQFF
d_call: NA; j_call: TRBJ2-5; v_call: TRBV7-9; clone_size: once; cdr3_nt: TGTGCCAGCAGCCCTTGGGCGGCAGGTGAAATACAAGAGACCCAGTACTTC; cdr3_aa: CASSPWAAGEIQETQYF
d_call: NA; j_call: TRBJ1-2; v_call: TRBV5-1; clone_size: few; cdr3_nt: TGCGCCAGCAGCTGGGGGAGCGGAGCTAACTATGGCTACACCTTC; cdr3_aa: CASSWGSGANYGYTF
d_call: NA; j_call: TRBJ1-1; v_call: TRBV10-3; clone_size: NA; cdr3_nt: TGTGCCATCATGCAGGGTGGAACTGAAGCTTTCTTT; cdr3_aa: CAIMQGGTEAFF
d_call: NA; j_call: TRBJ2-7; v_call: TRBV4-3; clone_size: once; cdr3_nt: TGCGCCAGCAGCCCGGGGGTGTGGGATGGAGGGATCTACGAGCAGTACTTC; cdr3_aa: CASSPGVWDGGIYEQYF
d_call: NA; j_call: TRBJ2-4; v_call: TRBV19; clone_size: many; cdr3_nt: TGTGCCAGTAGTTTACTTTCGGGGAACATTCAGTACTTC; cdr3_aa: CASSLLSGNIQYF